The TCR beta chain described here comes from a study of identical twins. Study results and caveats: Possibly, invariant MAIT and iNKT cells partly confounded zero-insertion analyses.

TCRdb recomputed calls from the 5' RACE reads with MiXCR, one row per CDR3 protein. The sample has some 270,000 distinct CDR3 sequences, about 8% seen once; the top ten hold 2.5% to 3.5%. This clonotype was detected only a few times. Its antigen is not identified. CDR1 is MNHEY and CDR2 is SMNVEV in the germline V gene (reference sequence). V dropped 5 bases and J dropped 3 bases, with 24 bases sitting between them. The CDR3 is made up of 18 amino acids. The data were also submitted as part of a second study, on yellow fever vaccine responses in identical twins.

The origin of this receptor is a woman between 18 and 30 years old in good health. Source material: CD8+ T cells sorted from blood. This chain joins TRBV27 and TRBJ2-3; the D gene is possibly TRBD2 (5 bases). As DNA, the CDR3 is TGTGCCAGCAGTCCGCGACTCAACCCCCGGGATGTGACAGATACGCAGTATTTT. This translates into CASSPRLNPRDVTDTQYF.